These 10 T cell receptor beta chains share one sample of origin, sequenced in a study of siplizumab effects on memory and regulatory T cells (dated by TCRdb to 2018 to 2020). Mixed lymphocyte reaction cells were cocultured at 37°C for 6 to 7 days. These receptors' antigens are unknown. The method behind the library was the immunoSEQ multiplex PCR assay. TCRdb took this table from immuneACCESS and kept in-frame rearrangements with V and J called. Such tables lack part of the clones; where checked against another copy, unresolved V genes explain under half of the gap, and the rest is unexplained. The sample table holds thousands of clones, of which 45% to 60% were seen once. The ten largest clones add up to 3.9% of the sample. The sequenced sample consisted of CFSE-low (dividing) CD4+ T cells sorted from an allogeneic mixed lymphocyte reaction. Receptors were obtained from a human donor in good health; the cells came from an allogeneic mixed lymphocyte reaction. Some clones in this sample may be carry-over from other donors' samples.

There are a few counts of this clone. The CDR3: CASSESGGGGSTDTQYF. The CDR3 DNA is TGCGCCAGCAGTGAGTCAGGGGGCGGGGGGAGCACAGATACGCAGTATTTT. This chain links TRBV10-2 with TRBJ2-3; D is possibly TRBD2 (8 bases). The CDR3 runs to 17 residues. Trimming stripped 0 bases from V and 0 bases from J, with 13 bases between. In germline, CDR1 is WSHSY, CDR2 SAAADI.

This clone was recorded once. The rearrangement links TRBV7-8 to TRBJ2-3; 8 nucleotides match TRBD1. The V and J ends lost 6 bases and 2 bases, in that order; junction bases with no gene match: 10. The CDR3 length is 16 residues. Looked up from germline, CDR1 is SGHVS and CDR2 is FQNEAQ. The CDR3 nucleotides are TGTGCCAGCAGGGTCCGGACAGGGCAATCCACAGATACGCAGTATTTT. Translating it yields CASRVRTGQSTDTQYF.

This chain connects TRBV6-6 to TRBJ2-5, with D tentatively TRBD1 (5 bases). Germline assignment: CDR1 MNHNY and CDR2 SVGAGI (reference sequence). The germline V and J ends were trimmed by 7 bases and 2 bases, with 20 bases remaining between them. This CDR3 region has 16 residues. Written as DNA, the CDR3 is TGTGCCAGCACCGTACTACTCTCGACAGTTCAAGAGACCCAGTACTTC. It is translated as CASTVLLSTVQETQYF.

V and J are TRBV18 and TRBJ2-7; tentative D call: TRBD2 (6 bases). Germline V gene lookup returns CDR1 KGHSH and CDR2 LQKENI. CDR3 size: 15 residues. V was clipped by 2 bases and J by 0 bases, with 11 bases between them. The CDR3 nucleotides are TGTGCCAGCTCACCAATGCGGGGAGACTCCTACGAGCAGTACTTC. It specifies CASSPMRGDSYEQYF.

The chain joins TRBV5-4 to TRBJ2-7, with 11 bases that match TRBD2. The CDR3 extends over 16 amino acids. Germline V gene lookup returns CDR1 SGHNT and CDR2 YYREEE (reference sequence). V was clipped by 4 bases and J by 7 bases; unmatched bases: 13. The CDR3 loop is CASSIALAGGVWEQYF. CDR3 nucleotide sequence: TGTGCCAGCAGCATTGCTTTAGCGGGAGGGGTTTGGGAGCAGTACTTC.

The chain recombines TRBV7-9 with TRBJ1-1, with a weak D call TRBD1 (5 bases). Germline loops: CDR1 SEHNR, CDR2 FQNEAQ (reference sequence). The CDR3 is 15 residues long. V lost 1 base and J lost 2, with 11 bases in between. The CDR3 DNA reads TGTGCCAGCAGCTTAGGACCAGGGTTAAACACTGAAGCTTTCTTT. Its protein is CASSLGPGLNTEAFF. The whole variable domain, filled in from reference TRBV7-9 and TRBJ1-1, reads DTGVSQNPRHKITKRGQNVTFRCDPISEHNRLYWYRQTLGQGPEFLTYFQNEAQLEKSRLLSDRFSAERPKGSFSTLEIQRTEQGDSAMYLCASSLGPGLNTEAFFGQGTRLTVV.

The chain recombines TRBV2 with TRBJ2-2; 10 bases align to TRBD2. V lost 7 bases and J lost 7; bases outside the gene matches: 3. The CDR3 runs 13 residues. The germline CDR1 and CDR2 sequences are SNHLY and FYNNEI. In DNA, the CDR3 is TGTGCCAGCAAAGGACTAGCGGTCGGGGAGCTGTTTTTT. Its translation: CASKGLAVGELFF. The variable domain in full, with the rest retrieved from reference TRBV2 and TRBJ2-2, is EPEVTQTPSHQVTQMGQEVILRCVPISNHLYFYWYRQILGQKVEFLVSFYNNEISEKSEIFDDQFSVERPDGSNFTLKIRSTKLEDSAMYFCASKGLAVGELFFGEGSRLTVL.

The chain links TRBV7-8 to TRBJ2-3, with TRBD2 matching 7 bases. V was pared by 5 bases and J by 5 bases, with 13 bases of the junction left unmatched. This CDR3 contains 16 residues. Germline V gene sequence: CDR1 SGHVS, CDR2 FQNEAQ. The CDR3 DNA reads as TGTGCCAGCAGCCTAAGAGTGGTTCGCGGGGGAGATACGCAGTATTTT. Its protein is CASSLRVVRGGDTQYF. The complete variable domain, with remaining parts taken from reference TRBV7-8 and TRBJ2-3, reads GAGVSQSPRYKVAKRGQDVALRCDPISGHVSLFWYQQALGQGPEFLTYFQNEAQLDKSGLPSDRFFAERPEGSVSTLKIQRTQQEDSAVYLCASSLRVVRGGDTQYFGPGTRLTVL.

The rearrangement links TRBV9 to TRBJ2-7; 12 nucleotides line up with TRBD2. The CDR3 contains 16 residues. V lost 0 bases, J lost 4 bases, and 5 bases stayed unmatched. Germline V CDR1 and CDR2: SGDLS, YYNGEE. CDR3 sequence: CASSVELTSGSYEQYF. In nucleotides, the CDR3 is TGTGCCAGCAGCGTAGAGTTGACTAGCGGGAGTTACGAGCAGTACTTC. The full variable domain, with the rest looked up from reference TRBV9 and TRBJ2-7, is DSGVTQTPKHLITATGQRVTLRCSPRSGDLSVYWYQQSLDQGLQFLIQYYNGEERAKGNILERFSAQQFPDLHSELNLSSLELGDSALYFCASSVELTSGSYEQYFGPGTRLTVT.

CDR3 residues: CASSLRPGGLAGVLDTQYF. CDR3 bases: TGTGCCAGCAGCCTCCGCCCGGGTGGGCTAGCGGGGGTTCTGGATACGCAGTATTTT. The J gene is TRBJ2-3, the V gene TRBV9, with 10 bases that match TRBD2. The V and J ends lost 4 bases and 6 bases, in that order; junction bases with no gene match: 20. This CDR3 region has 19 residues. Germline CDR1 is SGDLS and CDR2 is YYNGEE.